Listed below are T cell receptor beta chains from one sample, sequenced in a study of identical twins. From the 5' RACE reads, TCRdb called clonotypes with MiXCR, one entry per CDR3 protein. Here the sample spans about 1.7 million distinct CDR3 sequences, about 31% being singletons. Input material: cord blood. Receptor source: a newborn girl in good health. Both conserved end residues are part of each CDR3. A D gene is named only where the DNA matches it firmly. A clone size is listed for some rows: how often the clone was seen (once, few, many), or a class if it is expanded.

v_gene: TRBV24-1; j_gene: TRBJ2-3; d_gene: TRBD1; abundance: NA; CDR3nt: TGTGCCACCAGTGCCACCGACAGGGCGGATACGCAGTATTTT; CDR3aa: CATSATDRADTQYF
v_gene: TRBV12-3/TRBV12-4; j_gene: TRBJ2-4; d_gene: TRBD2; abundance: many; CDR3nt: TGTGCCAGCAGTTTAAGACTAGCGGGGGGAAACATTCAGTACTTC; CDR3aa: CASSLRLAGGNIQYF
v_gene: TRBV3-1; j_gene: TRBJ2-7; d_gene: TRBD2; abundance: NA; CDR3nt: TGTGCCAGCAGCCCTTTCGGGAGGGGTAATGAGCAGTACTTC; CDR3aa: CASSPFGRGNEQYF
v_gene: TRBV5-1; j_gene: TRBJ1-2; d_gene: NA; abundance: NA; CDR3nt: TGCGCCAGCCGGGACACGTATTTGTTGGATGGCTACACCTTC; CDR3aa: CASRDTYLLDGYTF
v_gene: TRBV3-1; j_gene: TRBJ1-2; d_gene: NA; abundance: NA; CDR3nt: TGTGCCAGCAGCTCCGGGACGGCCACTTTCTATGGCTACACCTTC; CDR3aa: CASSSGTATFYGYTF
v_gene: TRBV7-9; j_gene: TRBJ2-7; d_gene: TRBD2; abundance: few; CDR3nt: TGTGCCAGCAGCCCCACTAGCGGGGGGCGCGACTTAACCTCCTACAATGAGCAGTACTTC; CDR3aa: CASSPTSGGRDLTSYNEQYF
v_gene: TRBV20-1; j_gene: TRBJ1-1; d_gene: TRBD1; abundance: few; CDR3nt: TGCAGTGCTAGAAACCGTGTGACAGGGTTCACTGAAGCTTTCTTT; CDR3aa: CSARNRVTGFTEAFF
v_gene: TRBV2; j_gene: TRBJ1-2; d_gene: TRBD1; abundance: few; CDR3nt: TGTGCCAGCAGTGAAGATCAGGACAGGGGCCGCTACACCTTC; CDR3aa: CASSEDQDRGRYTF
v_gene: TRBV18; j_gene: TRBJ2-5; d_gene: NA; abundance: NA; CDR3nt: TGTGCCAGCTCGTCGACCGGACCGAAACAAAAAGAGACCCAGTACTTC; CDR3aa: CASSSTGPKQKETQYF
v_gene: TRBV7-9; j_gene: TRBJ2-7; d_gene: NA; abundance: few; CDR3nt: TGTGCCAGCAGCTTATTCACTGCAGGGGCTACCGGCGAGCAGTACTTC; CDR3aa: CASSLFTAGATGEQYF
v_gene: TRBV5-1; j_gene: TRBJ2-5; d_gene: NA; abundance: NA; CDR3nt: TGCGCCAGCAGTATCCAGGGGCGCCGAGAGACCCAGTACTTC; CDR3aa: CASSIQGRRETQYF
v_gene: TRBV2; j_gene: TRBJ1-2; d_gene: NA; abundance: NA; CDR3nt: TGTGCCAGCAGTCGTGCAGTAGACAGGCGGTATGGCTACACCTTC; CDR3aa: CASSRAVDRRYGYTF
v_gene: TRBV3-1; j_gene: TRBJ2-1; d_gene: NA; abundance: NA; CDR3nt: TGTGCCAGCAGCCGGGGCCGGCTTAATGAGCAGTTCTTC; CDR3aa: CASSRGRLNEQFF
v_gene: TRBV4-2; j_gene: TRBJ1-2; d_gene: TRBD1; abundance: NA; CDR3nt: TGTGCCAGCAGCCAAGCTGCGACAGGGACCGTCTATGGCTACACCTTC; CDR3aa: CASSQAATGTVYGYTF
v_gene: TRBV7-9; j_gene: TRBJ2-4; d_gene: NA; abundance: NA; CDR3nt: TGTGCCAGCAGCTTTGGCAGGGGAGACATTCAGTACTTC; CDR3aa: CASSFGRGDIQYF
v_gene: TRBV24-1; j_gene: TRBJ2-1; d_gene: TRBD2; abundance: few; CDR3nt: TGTGCCACCAGTAAGCGGGAGTACTACAATGAGCAGTTCTTC; CDR3aa: CATSKREYYNEQFF
v_gene: TRBV6-5; j_gene: TRBJ2-7; d_gene: NA; abundance: NA; CDR3nt: TGTGCCAGCAGTTATTCGATCGGAATCTCCTACGAGCAGTACTTC; CDR3aa: CASSYSIGISYEQYF
v_gene: TRBV7-2; j_gene: TRBJ2-7; d_gene: NA; abundance: NA; CDR3nt: TGTGCCAGCAGCTTAGAACCTAGCGCGACCTACGAGCAGTACTTC; CDR3aa: CASSLEPSATYEQYF
v_gene: TRBV4-2; j_gene: TRBJ2-3; d_gene: NA; abundance: many; CDR3nt: TGTGCCAGCAGCCAAGATGAGTCAGATACGCAGTATTTT; CDR3aa: CASSQDESDTQYF
v_gene: TRBV5-4; j_gene: TRBJ2-3; d_gene: TRBD2; abundance: few; CDR3nt: TGTGCCAGCAGCTTAATAGCGGGAGGCCGGGGAGATACGCAGTATTTT; CDR3aa: CASSLIAGGRGDTQYF
v_gene: TRBV3-1; j_gene: TRBJ2-3; d_gene: TRBD2; abundance: NA; CDR3nt: TGTGCCAGCAGCCAAGAGACTAGCGGGAGAAGGAGGACAGATACGCAGTATTTT; CDR3aa: CASSQETSGRRRTDTQYF
v_gene: TRBV7-2; j_gene: TRBJ1-2; d_gene: NA; abundance: many; CDR3nt: TGTGCCAGCAGCTTAGTACAGTTTTATGGCTACACCTTC; CDR3aa: CASSLVQFYGYTF
v_gene: TRBV7-9; j_gene: TRBJ1-4; d_gene: NA; abundance: NA; CDR3nt: TGTGCCAGCAAGATTGGGGGGTTTAATGAAAAACTGTTTTTT; CDR3aa: CASKIGGFNEKLFF
v_gene: TRBV4-2; j_gene: TRBJ2-1; d_gene: NA; abundance: few; CDR3nt: TGTGCCAGCAGCCATGACCCGTACAATGAGCAGTTCTTC; CDR3aa: CASSHDPYNEQFF
v_gene: TRBV6-1; j_gene: TRBJ1-5; d_gene: NA; abundance: NA; CDR3nt: TGTGCCAGCAGCGACGCCTTTATTGGCAGTCAGCCCCAGCATTTT; CDR3aa: CASSDAFIGSQPQHF
v_gene: TRBV9; j_gene: TRBJ2-2; d_gene: TRBD1; abundance: NA; CDR3nt: TGTGCCAGCAGCGTGCCACCGGGACAGGGGCACACCGGGGAGCTGTTTTTT; CDR3aa: CASSVPPGQGHTGELFF
v_gene: TRBV10-3; j_gene: TRBJ2-7; d_gene: NA; abundance: many; CDR3nt: TGTGCCATCGGGGAACTAGACCGTATCTACGAGCAGTACTTC; CDR3aa: CAIGELDRIYEQYF
v_gene: TRBV6-1; j_gene: TRBJ2-3; d_gene: TRBD1; abundance: few; CDR3nt: TGTGCCAGCAGTCCCCAGGGGGAAACCCTCACAGATACGCAGTATTTT; CDR3aa: CASSPQGETLTDTQYF
v_gene: TRBV6-6; j_gene: TRBJ2-7; d_gene: NA; abundance: many; CDR3nt: TGTGCCAGCAGTTACCTAGTACGGGATCGGTACGAGCAGTACTTC; CDR3aa: CASSYLVRDRYEQYF
v_gene: TRBV20-1; j_gene: TRBJ1-1; d_gene: NA; abundance: NA; CDR3nt: TGCAGTGCTAGAGTTTATGAGGAAGCTTTCTTT; CDR3aa: CSARVYEEAFF
v_gene: TRBV28; j_gene: TRBJ2-1; d_gene: NA; abundance: NA; CDR3nt: TGTGCCAGCAGTTCCCCATTGGGTAGCTCCTACAATGAGCAGTTCTTC; CDR3aa: CASSSPLGSSYNEQFF
v_gene: TRBV10-3; j_gene: TRBJ1-5; d_gene: TRBD1; abundance: NA; CDR3nt: TGTGCCATCAGTGAGGGACAGGGGGTGAATCAGCCCCAGCATTTT; CDR3aa: CAISEGQGVNQPQHF
v_gene: TRBV6-1; j_gene: TRBJ2-3; d_gene: TRBD1; abundance: few; CDR3nt: TGTGCCGGGAAGACAGGGGCCAGCACAGATACGCAGTATTTT; CDR3aa: CAGKTGASTDTQYF
v_gene: TRBV5-1; j_gene: TRBJ1-2; d_gene: TRBD1; abundance: NA; CDR3nt: TGCGCCAGCACTGGTAGGGGACAGGGGAACTATGGCTACACCTTC; CDR3aa: CASTGRGQGNYGYTF
v_gene: TRBV5-5; j_gene: TRBJ2-2; d_gene: NA; abundance: NA; CDR3nt: TGTGCCAGCAGCCCTCCAGCGGCCGGGGAGCTGTTTTTT; CDR3aa: CASSPPAAGELFF
v_gene: TRBV28; j_gene: TRBJ2-1; d_gene: TRBD2; abundance: NA; CDR3nt: TGTGCCAGCAGTTATCGCTTACAGGTGCTAGCGGGAGGGCCTTCCTACAATGAGCAGTTCTTC; CDR3aa: CASSYRLQVLAGGPSYNEQFF
v_gene: TRBV6-1; j_gene: TRBJ1-1; d_gene: TRBD1; abundance: few; CDR3nt: TGTGCCAGCCTCCAGGGGGCGAACACTGAAGCTTTCTTT; CDR3aa: CASLQGANTEAFF
v_gene: TRBV19; j_gene: TRBJ2-3; d_gene: TRBD2; abundance: NA; CDR3nt: TGTGCCAGTGATGGCGGGAGGGTGTCAGATACGCAGTATTTT; CDR3aa: CASDGGRVSDTQYF
v_gene: TRBV6-4; j_gene: TRBJ2-4; d_gene: NA; abundance: NA; CDR3nt: TGTGCCAGCACCCGGGACGGCAAAAACATTCAGTACTTC; CDR3aa: CASTRDGKNIQYF
v_gene: TRBV4-1; j_gene: TRBJ2-1; d_gene: TRBD2; abundance: NA; CDR3nt: TGCGCCGGCAGCCCGCAAGGGGGCACGACTAGCGGGTTCTATGAGCAGTTCTTC; CDR3aa: CAGSPQGGTTSGFYEQFF
v_gene: TRBV6-1; j_gene: TRBJ1-6; d_gene: NA; abundance: NA; CDR3nt: TGTGCCAGCAATCGGAATGTTGGCTCACCCCTCCACTTT; CDR3aa: CASNRNVGSPLHF
v_gene: TRBV14; j_gene: TRBJ2-7; d_gene: NA; abundance: few; CDR3nt: TGTGCCAGCAGCCAAGGGAACAGACCCTACGAGCAGTACTTC; CDR3aa: CASSQGNRPYEQYF
v_gene: TRBV10-3; j_gene: TRBJ2-1; d_gene: TRBD2; abundance: few; CDR3nt: TGTGCCATCAGTGACCCTGAGACTAGCGGAGACTACAATGAGCAGTTCTTC; CDR3aa: CAISDPETSGDYNEQFF
v_gene: TRBV20-1; j_gene: TRBJ2-3; d_gene: NA; abundance: NA; CDR3nt: TGCAGTGCTAGGACTTCCACCCCAAGCACAGATACGCAGTATTTT; CDR3aa: CSARTSTPSTDTQYF
v_gene: TRBV15; j_gene: TRBJ1-3; d_gene: NA; abundance: NA; CDR3nt: TGTGCCACCAGCAGAGTACGGGACATAGGAAACACCATATATTTT; CDR3aa: CATSRVRDIGNTIYF
v_gene: TRBV20-1; j_gene: TRBJ1-5; d_gene: NA; abundance: few; CDR3nt: TGCAGTGCTAGACAGGGTGGTCCTAATCAGCCCCAGCATTTT; CDR3aa: CSARQGGPNQPQHF
v_gene: TRBV9; j_gene: TRBJ2-1; d_gene: TRBD2; abundance: few; CDR3nt: TGTGCCAGCAGCGTAGGTCGGACTAGCGTGGACAATGAGCAGTTCTTC; CDR3aa: CASSVGRTSVDNEQFF
v_gene: TRBV12-5; j_gene: TRBJ2-1; d_gene: NA; abundance: few; CDR3nt: TGTGCTAGTGGTTTTGCAGACAATGAGCAGTTCTTC; CDR3aa: CASGFADNEQFF
v_gene: TRBV20-1; j_gene: TRBJ2-7; d_gene: TRBD2; abundance: many; CDR3nt: TGCAGTGCTAGACTAGCGGGAATCAACGAGCAGTACTTC; CDR3aa: CSARLAGINEQYF
v_gene: TRBV7-2; j_gene: TRBJ2-3; d_gene: NA; abundance: many; CDR3nt: TGTGCCAGCAGCTTAGTGGAGGACACAGATACGCAGTATTTT; CDR3aa: CASSLVEDTDTQYF
v_gene: TRBV27; j_gene: TRBJ1-6; d_gene: NA; abundance: NA; CDR3nt: TGTGCCAGCAGTTTGGCGCAGGGTCGGGATCTGCCCTATAATTCACCCCTCCACTTT; CDR3aa: CASSLAQGRDLPYNSPLHF
v_gene: TRBV19; j_gene: TRBJ2-2; d_gene: NA; abundance: NA; CDR3nt: TGTGCCAGTAGTGTCCGGTCGGACGGGGAGCTGTTTTTT; CDR3aa: CASSVRSDGELFF
v_gene: TRBV14; j_gene: TRBJ2-1; d_gene: NA; abundance: many; CDR3nt: TGTGCCAGCAGCCTCTTACATGAGCAGTTCTTC; CDR3aa: CASSLLHEQFF
v_gene: TRBV20-1; j_gene: TRBJ1-1; d_gene: NA; abundance: few; CDR3nt: TGCAGTGCTAGAGATGGGAGGAAAGGGGCGACCGCTGAAGCTTTCTTT; CDR3aa: CSARDGRKGATAEAFF
v_gene: TRBV5-1; j_gene: TRBJ1-1; d_gene: NA; abundance: NA; CDR3nt: TGCGCCAGCAGCTTTACGGGGGCCCCCGAAGCTTTCTTT; CDR3aa: CASSFTGAPEAFF